Here is one TCR beta chain with its context. Its specific antigen is unknown. Base quality data are lacking; no much larger clone is found one base away. This entry comes from a study of shared clonotypes between healthy human individuals (TCRdb year 2020). Describing the broader study: A couple of women and three men aged 18 to 49 years were included in the cohort. To increase sequencing depth and limit assay-specific biases, TCR repertoire library preparation and sequencing were carried out by different laboratories using diverse techniques. To estimate repertoire size and how much clonotypes are shared between individuals, the study performed deep sequencing of blood TCR repertoires from roughly five healthy adults. Each donor's leukapheresis produced roughly between roughly 0.85 and 9.5 billion PBMCs. For each donor, CD4 naive and CD4 memory were each given three plates, CD8 naive was given two plates, and CD8 memory was given one plate. The research as a whole found: Naive subsets generally had larger estimated clonotype richness than memory subsets. Pairwise subsampling led to the expectation that sequencing depth would affect the degree of clonotype sharing among donors. Sampling was restricted to blood, and TCR repertoires in tissue are likely to differ from TCR repertoires in blood. When a handful of donors were compared, the shared fraction of clonotypes was around 5% for naive CD4, 3% to 4% for naive CD8, more than 2% for memory CD4, and under 0.5% for memory CD8. Incomplete sequencing was indicated by rarefaction of sorted-subset datasets, despite the large sequencing depth. Compared with non-shared clonotypes, clonotypes shared by all four sorted-subset donors had higher generation probabilities. Because the study included a small number of donors, the genetic and exposure-history diversity represented was limited.

TCR CDR3 regions were amplified from genomic DNA by multiplex PCR using the deep immunoSEQ assay. Genomic DNA extracted from each cell subset was distributed evenly over all wells of several immunoSEQ 96-well plates, and each plate served as one replicate. Each replicate PCR for sorted subsets received approximately 200 ng genomic DNA, equal to roughly 30,000 T cell genomes. Purified libraries were quantified with a Qubit 3.0 fluorometer, sized on a Bioanalyzer 2100, and re-quantified with the KAPA Library Quantification kit. Every immunoSEQ 96-well plate was sequenced on a dedicated single-read 150-cycle Illumina NextSeq 550 flow cell. Under the source paper's analysis protocol: The immunoSEQ output contained only junctional sequences without quality scores, so filtering could not match that applied to full-length reads. To assign V/J genes and CDR3, sequences were annotated against IMGT germline references using PyIR, a Python wrapper for IgBLAST v1.9. Reads with weak V/J assignments (E-value above 1e-6), missing CDR3, stop codons, out-of-frame junctions, or ambiguous translated residues were removed. V3J clonotypes were defined as sequences sharing an identical inferred V gene, J gene, and CDR3 amino acid sequence. Percentage overlap between repertoires was computed as shared unique clonotypes divided by the size of the smaller repertoire. Three approaches were used to assess repertoire richness: RTK rarefaction, the Chao1 estimator, and Recon v2.1 estimates of unobserved clonotypes. Generation probabilities were computed with OLGA for all TCRbeta clonotypes obtained by the gDNA method from four donors. As stored in TCRdb, this immuneACCESS dataset retains in-frame rearrangements with V and J assigned. A fraction of the clones does not appear; measured against another copy, unresolved V genes explain less than half of the discrepancy, and the remainder lacks a known reason. The V and J calls and the clone size are those of that table, but D and trimming were determined from the DNA. The sample table records 170,000 or so clones; approximately 70% of these occur just once. Of the sample, less than 11% is held by the ten largest clones.

The donors were healthy, HIV-negative adults with no recently reported acute infections or vaccinations. Every donor was a Caucasian adult residing in Nashville, Tennessee, USA. CD4+ T cells were enriched by magnetic negative selection; naive cells were then positively selected on CD45RA, and the negative fraction formed the memory subset. Blood was obtained by leukapheresis, after which PBMCs were separated by Ficoll-Histopaque density gradient centrifugation and cryopreserved in liquid nitrogen vapor phase. Analytical flow cytometry was used to check the purity and quantity of every magnetically sorted T cell population. Each sorted fraction had its genomic DNA isolated and then quantified by UV absorbance on a Nanodrop 2000c. The sample consisted of memory CD4+ T cells sorted from blood. The cell subset or site label for this specimen denotes: CD45RA-negative fraction. The clonotype comes from a man aged 25 to 40 in good health.

The DNA sequence is given as TGTGCCAGCAGGCCACTTACGGATAACTATGGCTACACCTTC. It codes for CASRPLTDNYGYTF. The rearranged segments are TRBV2 and TRBJ1-2, with no reliable assignment of the D segment. CDR1 and CDR2, looked up from the germline V gene, are SNHLY and FYNNEI. The trim is 6 bases for V and 1 base for J, with a gap of 12 bases between the germline ends. The CDR3, from cysteine to phenylalanine, totals 14 residues. The entry retains the CDR3 DNA only, 42 bases that are in frame from base 1.